These 15 T cell receptor beta chains were all obtained from the same sample, sequenced in a study of glioma-infiltrating T cells after dendritic cell vaccination. Repertoires were generated with immunoSEQ multiplex PCR, while TCRdb's copy carries only in-frame clones and drops some. Of about 21,000 clones in the sample, roughly 78% are singletons; the top ten hold 35% to 40%. The starting material was blood, obtained before dendritic cell vaccination. Receptors originate from a human donor with glioblastoma.

The chain links TRBV10-3 to TRBJ2-3, with 12 bases matching TRBD2. This CDR3 contains 15 residues. J lost 6 bases, V lost 6 bases, and 7 bases had no gene match. From germline, CDR1 is ENHRY and CDR2 SYGVKD. CDR3 in DNA: TGTGCCATCAGAACGGGACTAGCGGGCGCTGATACGCAGTATTTT. Encoded protein: CAIRTGLAGADTQYF.

In this sample, this clone turned up a few times. The DNA for the CDR3 is TGTGCCAGCAGTACACTGAGGTTCCACGAGCAGTACTTC. This translates into CASSTLRFHEQYF. V usage is TRBV6-7 and J usage is TRBJ2-7; D is ambiguous. TRBV6-7 is placed among ORFs of uncertain function. The CDR3 runs 13 residues. Trimming took off 5 bases at V and 5 bases at J, with 13 bases between the two ends.

The chain has TRBV2 and TRBJ2-5, with 14 bases aligning to TRBD2. This CDR3 spans 16 amino acids. Germline V gene lookup returns CDR1 SNHLY and CDR2 FYNNEI. V gave up 7 bases and J gave up 5 bases; unmatched junction bases: 9. The CDR3: CASKRLAGGSRETQYF. The CDR3 DNA is TGTGCCAGCAAGAGACTAGCGGGAGGGTCTCGGGAGACCCAGTACTTC. The full variable domain, in which reference TRBV2 and TRBJ2-5 provide the parts outside the CDR3, is EPEVTQTPSHQVTQMGQEVILRCVPISNHLYFYWYRQILGQKVEFLVSFYNNEISEKSEIFDDQFSVERPDGSNFTLKIRSTKLEDSAMYFCASKRLAGGSRETQYFGPGTRLLVL.

In its sample, this clone was seen once. The chain carries TRBV5-1 and TRBJ2-5; possibly TRBD2 for D (6 bases). Trimming pared 0 bases from V and 7 bases from J, leaving 13 bases between. CDR3 length: 14 amino acids. The V gene's germline CDR1 is SGHRS and CDR2 YFSETQ. The CDR3 spells CASSLERVGGTQYF. Here the CDR3 DNA reads TGCGCCAGCAGCTTGGAAAGGGTCGGGGGGACCCAGTACTTC.

The rearrangement links TRBV5-1 to TRBJ1-2, with D tentatively TRBD1 (5 bases). The CDR3 length is 15 residues. Germline-derived CDR1 and CDR2 are SGHRS and YFSETQ. Trimming cost V 3 bases and J 2 bases, with 14 bases left between them. The CDR3 region has the DNA TGCGCCAGCAGCTCTGAACGACAGCCAAACTATGGCTACACCTTC. Protein sequence: CASSSERQPNYGYTF.

The chain carries TRBV2 and TRBJ2-7; a possible D gene is TRBD1 (5 bases). Germline loops: CDR1 SNHLY, CDR2 FYNNEI. V lost 6 bases, J lost 1 base, and 10 bases lay in between. The CDR3 is made up of 13 amino acids. CDR3 coding DNA: TGTGCCAGCAGCAGGGTCCTTTCCTACGAGCAGTACTTC. Residues: CASSRVLSYEQYF.

The rearrangement links TRBV30 to TRBJ2-3; D perhaps matches TRBD1 (5 bases). Germline-derived CDR1 and CDR2 are GTSNPN and SVGIG (reference sequence). V lost 5 bases and J lost 3, with 12 bases in between. The length of the CDR3 is 13 residues. CDR3 nucleotide sequence: TGTGCCTGGGGAGACAGAAGGACAGATACGCAGTATTTT. It translates to CAWGDRRTDTQYF. The complete variable domain, with remaining parts taken from reference TRBV30 and TRBJ2-3, reads SQTIHQWPATLVQPVGSPLSLECTVEGTSNPNLYWYRQAAGRGLQLLFYSVGIGQISSEVPQNLSASRPQDRQFILSSKKLLLSDSGFYLCAWGDRRTDTQYFGPGTRLTVL.

The chain uses TRBV6-6 and TRBJ1-3; 10 nucleotides match TRBD1. Losses at the gene ends were 6 bases for V and 1 base for J; bases not matched to a gene: 3. CDR1 MNHNY and CDR2 SVGAGI come from the germline V gene (reference sequence). There are 15 residues in the CDR3. The CDR3 spells CASSQDRGSGNTIYF. The CDR3 DNA reads as TGTGCCAGCAGCCAGGACAGGGGGTCTGGAAACACCATATATTTT.

With respect to this clone: The junction and the germline gene differ at one end; a read error may be behind it. This rearrangement joins TRBV4-3 to TRBJ2-3; possibly TRBD1 for D (5 bases). Germline V gene sequence: CDR1 LGHNA, CDR2 YSLEER. This CDR3 spans 13 amino acids. In DNA form, the CDR3 reads TGCGCCAGCAGCGAAGAATCCAGGGTCACGCAGTATTTT. It codes for CASSEESRVTQYF.

This clone was picked up a small number of times. This chain connects TRBV7-9 to TRBJ2-4; 10 bases fit TRBD1. The length of the CDR3 is 14 residues. The V segment lost 5 bases and the J segment 4 bases; nucleotides outside the gene matches: 2. Germline CDR1 SEHNR, CDR2 FQNEAQ (reference sequence). The CDR3 DNA sequence: TGTGCCAGCAGCGGGACAGGGGAGAAAAACATTCAGTACTTC. This translates into CASSGTGEKNIQYF.

J is TRBJ1-1 and V is TRBV18; D is perhaps TRBD1 (5 bases). The V end lost 6 bases, the J end lost 0 bases, and 8 bases lay between the germline ends. The CDR3 consists of 13 residues. Germline assignment: CDR1 KGHSH and CDR2 LQKENI. The CDR3 coding sequence is TGTGCCAGCTCGGGGGGATTGAACACTGAAGCTTTCTTT. Its protein product is CASSGGLNTEAFF. The whole variable domain, filled in from reference TRBV18 and TRBJ1-1, reads NAGVMQNPRHLVRRRGQEARLRCSPMKGHSHVYWYRQLPEEGLKFMVYLQKENIIDESGMPKERFSAEFPKEGPSILRIQQVVRGDSAAYFCASSGGLNTEAFFGQGTRLTVV.

This clone was recorded a few times. V is TRBV11-3 and J is TRBJ2-1; 10 nucleotides align to TRBD2. The CDR3 loop spans 16 amino acids. Germline V gives CDR1 SGHNT, CDR2 YENEEA. V was pared by 1 base and J by 8 bases, with 8 bases of the junction left unmatched. The CDR3 nucleotides are TGTGCCAGCAGCTTAGTGGTTAGCGGGAGGTCTCATGAGCAGTTCTTC. This encodes CASSLVVSGRSHEQFF.

This chain links TRBV6-4 with TRBJ2-1; 7 positions agree with TRBD2. V shed 3 bases, J shed 6 bases, and the junction held 8 bases outside the gene matches. There are 15 residues in the CDR3. The germline V gene has CDR1 MRHNA and CDR2 SNTAGT. The CDR3 sequence is CASSEDGGSGNEQFF. Here the CDR3 DNA reads TGTGCCAGCAGTGAAGACGGCGGGAGTGGCAATGAGCAGTTCTTC.

The chain couples TRBV5-1 to TRBJ1-5; 8 bases align to TRBD1. The CDR3 runs to 15 residues. Germline CDR1 is SGHRS and CDR2 is YFSETQ. The V and J ends lost 0 bases and 6 bases, in that order; junction bases with no gene match: 5. The CDR3 coding sequence is TGCGCCAGCAGCTTGGATCCAGGGGGCGGTCAGCCCCAGCATTTT. The encoded protein is CASSLDPGGGQPQHF.

The chain has TRBV5-4 and TRBJ2-5; 7 nucleotides line up with TRBD1. Germline values: CDR1 SGHNT, CDR2 YYREEE (reference sequence). The trim removed 4 bases at V and 2 bases at J, leaving 8 bases unmatched. This CDR3 is built from 15 residues. The CDR3 bases are TGTGCCAGCAGCCCCGAGGGCAGGGGGCAAGAGACCCAGTACTTC. It codes for CASSPEGRGQETQYF. Complete variable domain (other parts from reference TRBV5-4 and TRBJ2-5): ETGVTQSPTHLIKTRGQQVTLRCSSQSGHNTVSWYQQALGQGPQFIFQYYREEENGRGNFPPRFSGLQFPNYSSELNVNALELDDSALYLCASSPEGRGQETQYFGPGTRLLVL.